The 10 T cell receptor beta chains reported below all come from one sample, sequenced in a study of T cell responses to AZD1222 COVID-19 vaccine. Data came from immunoSEQ multiplex PCR; TCRdb stores just in-frame clones and leaves some out. The profile shows approximately 130,000 clones, roughly 89% of them singletons. The sequences come from peripheral blood, collected 28 days after the second AZD1222 dose. These receptors all stem from an adult who received the AZD1222 COVID-19 vaccine.

The chain employs TRBV11-2 and TRBJ1-2, with TRBD1 matching over 10 bases. The germline CDR1 and CDR2 sequences are SGHAT and FQNNGV. J gave up 9 bases and V 1 base, and 5 bases lay outside the gene matches. The CDR3 runs 14 residues. The CDR3 loop reads CASSLVGQGTSYTF. The CDR3 DNA follows: TGTGCCAGCAGCTTAGTGGGACAGGGGACAAGCTACACCTTC.

This chain links TRBV10-3 with TRBJ2-7; perhaps TRBD2 as D (5 bases). The germline gives CDR1 ENHRY, CDR2 SYGVKD. The V gene lost 6 bases and the J gene lost 0 bases, with 12 bases spanning the gap. The CDR3 has 14 amino acids. CDR3 sequence (DNA): TGTGCCATCAGGGTGGCTAGCAGCTCCTACGAGCAGTACTTC. Residues: CAIRVASSSYEQYF.

This chain uses TRBV7-3 with TRBJ1-3; unclear D gene. The CDR3 spans 13 residues. CDR1 and CDR2 (germline): SGHTA, FQGTGA. Trimming shortened V by 5 bases and J by 2 bases, and 7 bases separated the two germline ends. In DNA form, the CDR3 reads TGTGCCAGCAGCATAGGACCTGGAAACACCATATATTTT. Residues: CASSIGPGNTIYF.

This clone appeared once. This chain joins TRBV11-3 and TRBJ1-2; D perhaps matches TRBD1 (5 bases). Trimming took off 3 bases at V and 0 bases at J, with 8 bases between the two ends. This CDR3 spans 14 amino acids. Germline CDR1 and CDR2: SGHNT and YENEEA. CDR3 residues: CASSFGGTNYGYTF. The CDR3 DNA follows: TGTGCCAGCAGCTTCGGGGGAACTAACTATGGCTACACCTTC.

This chain uses TRBV6-1 with TRBJ1-2; TRBD1 matches at 7 bases. CDR3 size: 14 residues. CDR1 MNHNS and CDR2 SASEGT come from the germline V gene. V gave up 1 base and J gave up 6 bases; unmatched junction bases: 5. For the CDR3, the DNA is TGTGCCAGCAGTGAAGGGGCAACAGGGGATGGCTACACCTTC. Translated, it gives CASSEGATGDGYTF.

The J gene is TRBJ2-3, the V gene TRBV28; 7 nucleotides align to TRBD2. This CDR3 is 14 amino acids long. With V trimmed by 5 bases and J by 6 bases, 8 bases remained unmatched. CDR1 is MDHEN, CDR2 SYDVKM, per germline. The CDR3 loop is CASSRAGRGDTQYF. The CDR3 coding sequence is TGTGCCAGCAGTCGAGCGGGGAGAGGGGATACGCAGTATTTT. The variable domain in full, completed from reference TRBV28 and TRBJ2-3, reads DVKVTQSSRYLVKRTGEKVFLECVQDMDHENMFWYRQDPGLGLRLIYFSYDVKMKEKGDIPEGYSVSREKKERFSLILESASTNQTSMYLCASSRAGRGDTQYFGPGTRLTVL.

This chain uses TRBV5-4 with TRBJ2-1, with 8 bases matching TRBD2. The V gene end was trimmed by 4 bases and the J gene end by 8 bases; junction bases not matched to a gene: 5. Looked up from germline, CDR1 is SGHNT and CDR2 is YYREEE (reference sequence). The CDR3 is 13 residues long. CDR3 DNA: TGTGCCAGCAGCGTAGGACTAGCCTATGAGCAGTTCTTC. The encoded protein is CASSVGLAYEQFF.

The chain employs TRBV29-1 and TRBJ1-2; D unclear. The germline V and J ends were trimmed by 0 bases and 8 bases, with 10 bases remaining between them. This CDR3 spans 12 amino acids. CDR1 SQVTM and CDR2 ANQGSEA come from the germline V gene. The CDR3 protein is CSVEDAGSGYTF. The CDR3 DNA is TGCAGCGTTGAAGATGCAGGAAGCGGCTACACCTTC.

The chain carries TRBV14 and TRBJ2-2; TRBD1 matches 7 bases. The germline V gene has CDR1 SGHDN and CDR2 FVKESK. There are 13 residues in the CDR3. V shed 5 bases, J shed 4 bases, and the junction held 1 base outside the gene matches. The CDR3 loop is CASSRGLTGELFF. Written as DNA, the CDR3 is TGTGCCAGCAGCAGGGGGCTCACCGGGGAGCTGTTTTTT. Full variable domain (missing parts from reference TRBV14 and TRBJ2-2): EAGVTQFPSHSVIEKGQTVTLRCDPISGHDNLYWYRRVMGKEIKFLLHFVKESKQDESGMPNNRFLAERTGGTYSTLKVQPAELEDSGVYFCASSRGLTGELFFGEGSRLTVL.

This clone was picked up a small number of times. The V call is TRBV25-1, the J call TRBJ2-2; tentative D call: TRBD1 (5 bases). This CDR3 region has 14 residues. V dropped 6 bases and J dropped 1 base, with 9 bases sitting between them. CDR1 is MGHDK, CDR2 SYGVNS, per germline. The CDR3 loop is CASRGQGNTGELFF. In DNA, the CDR3 is TGTGCCAGCAGGGGGCAGGGGAACACCGGGGAGCTGTTTTTT.